One sample yielded the 16 T cell receptor beta chains listed below, sequenced in a study of T cell responses to AZD1222 COVID-19 vaccine. Data came from immunoSEQ multiplex PCR; TCRdb stores just in-frame clones and leaves some out. The table shows roughly 99,000 clones, with 70% to 90% occurring only once. Sequenced here: peripheral blood, sampled 28 days after the second AZD1222 dose. The receptors here all came from an adult who received the AZD1222 COVID-19 vaccine.

The gene calls are TRBV7-6 and TRBJ2-7; 8 nucleotides agree with TRBD1. The CDR3 consists of 15 residues. CDR1 and CDR2 from the germline V gene are SGHVS and FNYEAQ. J lost 2 bases, V lost 0 bases, and 3 bases had no gene match. The CDR3 spells CASSLASTGAYEQYF. CDR3 coding DNA: TGTGCCAGCAGCTTAGCTTCGACAGGGGCCTACGAGCAGTACTTC.

CDR3 residues: CASSFGGTQYF. For the CDR3, the DNA is TGTGCCAGCAGTTTTGGGGGTACGCAGTATTTT. The J gene is TRBJ2-3, the V gene TRBV6-2 or TRBV6-3, with D perhaps given as TRBD1 or TRBD2 (5 bases each). The CDR3 loop spans 11 amino acids. Deletions cut 4 bases from V and 8 bases from J, with 7 bases between. The germline gives CDR1 MNHEY, CDR2 SVGEGT.

The chain links TRBV11-3 to TRBJ1-1; D uncertain. Trimming shortened V by 1 base and J by 8 bases, and 11 bases separated the two germline ends. The CDR3 length is 13 residues. The germline V gene has CDR1 SGHNT and CDR2 YENEEA. In nucleotides, the CDR3 is TGTGCCAGCAGCTTAGTGTTCGGTGGAGAAGCTTTCTTT. Amino acids: CASSLVFGGEAFF.

Concerning this clone itself: An end of the junction does not agree with germline; a read error may underlie this. The chain employs TRBV7-9 and TRBJ2-5, with 9 bases that match TRBD1. The germline V gene has CDR1 SEHNR and CDR2 FQNEAQ (reference sequence). This CDR3 comprises 15 residues. This chain's CDR3 is CASSTLQGARETQHF. The CDR3 DNA follows: TGTGCCAGCAGCACCCTACAGGGGGCGAGGGAGACCCAGCACTTC.

The genes are TRBV7-9 and TRBJ1-6; 9 nucleotides agree with TRBD1. The CDR3 consists of 14 residues. The ends lost 5 bases at V and 8 bases at J; junction bases unmatched: 4. The germline V gene has CDR1 SEHNR and CDR2 FQNEAQ (reference sequence). The CDR3 DNA sequence: TGTGCCAGCAGCGGGACAGGGCGGGATTCACCCCTCCACTTT. It yields the protein CASSGTGRDSPLHF.

Written as DNA, the CDR3 is TGTGCCAGCAGTGGGGACAGCCAGCAGCCCCAGCATTTT. It is translated as CASSGDSQQPQHF. J is TRBJ1-5 and V is TRBV12-3 or TRBV12-4, with 7 bases that match TRBD1. The V gene end was trimmed by 5 bases and the J gene end by 7 bases; junction bases not matched to a gene: 5. The CDR3 consists of 13 residues.

This chain links TRBV6-6 with TRBJ1-1; D gene unclear. This CDR3 has 12 amino acids. The V end was cut by 8 bases, the J end by 1 base, with 8 bases between. Germline V gene data show CDR1 as MNHNY and CDR2 as SVGAGI (reference sequence). This chain's CDR3 is CASGRRNTEAFF. The CDR3 nucleotides are TGTGCCAGCGGCCGGAGGAACACTGAAGCTTTCTTT.

The chain uses TRBV3-1 (or the pseudogene TRBV3-2) and TRBJ1-5; D call uncertain. V lost 4 bases, J lost 7 bases, and 5 bases lay in between. This CDR3 spans 11 amino acids. Germline V CDR1 and CDR2: LGHDT, YNNKEL (reference sequence). CDR3 bases: TGTGCCAGCAGCCTACGGCAGCCCCAGCATTTT. Translated, it gives CASSLRQPQHF.

The V and J genes are TRBV3-1 (or the pseudogene TRBV3-2) and TRBJ2-7; 7 bases fit TRBD1. The V segment lost 5 bases and the J segment 2 bases; nucleotides outside the gene matches: 6. Germline V CDR1 and CDR2: LGHDT, YNNKEL (reference sequence). The CDR3 sequence is 14 residues long. The CDR3 region is CASSETTGAYEQYF. For the CDR3, the DNA is TGTGCCAGCAGCGAAACCACAGGGGCCTACGAGCAGTACTTC.

This rearrangement joins TRBV7-9 to TRBJ2-3; maybe TRBD1 (5 bases). This CDR3 comprises 17 residues. Germline V lookup: CDR1 SEHNR, CDR2 FQNEAQ (reference sequence). V dropped 5 bases and J dropped 5 bases, with 23 bases sitting between them. DNA for the CDR3: TGTGCCAGCAGCCTTAGGGGCGGTAGGGATGGGGAAGATACGCAGTATTTT. As protein: CASSLRGGRDGEDTQYF.

V is TRBV6-5 and J is TRBJ2-7; no clear D gene. CDR1 and CDR2 (germline): MNHEY, SVGAGI. This CDR3 has 15 residues. Trimming left V 0 bases short and J 7 bases short, with 16 bases between. The CDR3 DNA is TGTGCCAGCAGTTACTCAAACCCCCCGGTAGGTGAGCAGTACTTC. Translating gives CASSYSNPPVGEQYF.

This rearrangement joins TRBV4-1 to TRBJ2-5; D tentatively fits TRBD1 or TRBD2 (5 bases each). Germline V gene lookup returns CDR1 MGHRA and CDR2 YSYEKL. The CDR3 sequence is 16 residues long. With 4 bases removed from V and 1 base from J, the gap between germline ends came to 16 bases. CDR3 in amino acids: CASSLGRFGGQETQYF. CDR3 bases: TGCGCCAGCAGCCTAGGTAGATTTGGGGGCCAAGAGACCCAGTACTTC.

The gene calls are TRBV28 and TRBJ1-1; TRBD1 might be the D (6 bases). The CDR3 is 12 residues long. V was shortened by 7 bases and J by 7 bases, with 13 bases between the two germline ends. The V gene's germline CDR1 is MDHEN and CDR2 SYDVKM. The CDR3 sequence: CASTTGGREAFF. CDR3 DNA: TGTGCCAGCACCACCGGGGGCCGTGAAGCTTTCTTT.

V usage is TRBV6-2 or TRBV6-3 and J usage is TRBJ2-7, with D perhaps TRBD1 (6 bases). The CDR3 sequence is 16 residues long. Germline V CDR1 and CDR2: MNHEY, SVGEGT. The V end lost 6 bases, the J end lost 2 bases, and 20 bases lay between the germline ends. CDR3: CASSPPRTVNPYEQYF. CDR3 bases: TGTGCCAGCAGCCCACCGAGGACAGTGAATCCCTACGAGCAGTACTTC.

The chain carries TRBV28 and TRBJ1-6, with D maybe TRBD1 (6 bases). The CDR3 sequence is 14 residues long. Trimming shortened V by 0 bases and J by 7 bases, and 7 bases separated the two germline ends. From germline, CDR1 is MDHEN and CDR2 SYDVKM. CDR3 sequence reads: CASSLWGGNSPLHF. The CDR3, as DNA: TGTGCCAGCAGTTTATGGGGGGGCAATTCACCCCTCCACTTT.

This chain links TRBV5-1 with TRBJ2-7; no clear D gene. Germline loops: CDR1 SGHRS, CDR2 YFSETQ. This CDR3 spans 13 amino acids. V lost 0 bases and J lost 4, with 8 bases in between. CDR3 loop: CASSLDGEYEQYF. Here the CDR3 DNA reads TGCGCCAGCAGCTTGGATGGCGAGTACGAGCAGTACTTC.